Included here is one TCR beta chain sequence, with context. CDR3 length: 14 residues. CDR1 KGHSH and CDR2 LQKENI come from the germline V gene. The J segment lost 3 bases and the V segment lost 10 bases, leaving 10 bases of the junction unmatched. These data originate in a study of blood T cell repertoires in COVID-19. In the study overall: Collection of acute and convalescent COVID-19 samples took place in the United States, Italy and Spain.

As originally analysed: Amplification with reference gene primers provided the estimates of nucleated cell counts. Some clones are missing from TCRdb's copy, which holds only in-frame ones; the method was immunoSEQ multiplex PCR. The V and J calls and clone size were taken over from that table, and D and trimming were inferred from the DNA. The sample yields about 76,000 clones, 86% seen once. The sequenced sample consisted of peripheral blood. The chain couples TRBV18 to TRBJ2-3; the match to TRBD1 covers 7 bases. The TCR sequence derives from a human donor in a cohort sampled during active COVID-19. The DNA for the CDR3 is TGTGCCACTGCGCCGGGACAGACAACAGATACGCAGTATTTT. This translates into CATAPGQTTDTQYF.